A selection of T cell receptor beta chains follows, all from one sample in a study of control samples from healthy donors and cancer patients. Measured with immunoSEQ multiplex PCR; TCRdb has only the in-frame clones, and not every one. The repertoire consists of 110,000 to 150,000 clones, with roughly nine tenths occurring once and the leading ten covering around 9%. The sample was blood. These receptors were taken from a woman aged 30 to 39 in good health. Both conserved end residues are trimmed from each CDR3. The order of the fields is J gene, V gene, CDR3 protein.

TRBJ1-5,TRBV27,ASRRTVGNQPQH
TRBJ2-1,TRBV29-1,SLRTSGSNEQF
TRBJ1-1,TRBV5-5,ASSLSEVGRGRGAF
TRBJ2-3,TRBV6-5,ASSRGLAGEDTQY
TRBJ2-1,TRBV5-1,ATQETSGNHNEQF
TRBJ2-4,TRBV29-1,SVVTRGRDIQY
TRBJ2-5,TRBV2,ASSKSSGGGETQY
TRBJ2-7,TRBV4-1,ASSQGGSYEQY
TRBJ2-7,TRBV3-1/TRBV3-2,ASSQGGGSPYEQY
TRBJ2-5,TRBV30,AWGRVDRETQY
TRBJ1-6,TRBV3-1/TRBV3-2,ASRIGTLNSPLH
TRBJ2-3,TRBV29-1,SVGSYTDTQY
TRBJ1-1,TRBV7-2,ASSLQGDTEAF
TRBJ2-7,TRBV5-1,ASSLVAGVLEQY
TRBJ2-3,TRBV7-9,ASSLAGGSTDTQY
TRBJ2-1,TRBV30,AWSVRSSNEQF
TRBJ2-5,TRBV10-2,ASSEGLAGRETQY
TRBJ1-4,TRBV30,AWTPEGLGEKLF
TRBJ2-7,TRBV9,ASSAWDSLLGEQY
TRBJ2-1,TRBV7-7,ASSPRGAGNEQF
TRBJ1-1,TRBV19,ASPRQGRGNTEAF
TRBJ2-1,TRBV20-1,SASRLAGDGIYNEQF
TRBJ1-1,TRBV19,ASSILLNTEAF
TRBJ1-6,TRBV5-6,ASSLGVGSPLH